The 2 T cell receptor beta chains listed next were all sequenced from one sample in a study of blood T cell repertoires in COVID-19. TCRdb keeps only in-frame clones here, not all; method: immunoSEQ multiplex PCR. The sample lists 150,000 to 200,000 clones; around 83% were seen once. Sequences were obtained from peripheral blood. The source is a human donor in a cohort sampled during active COVID-19.

The genes are TRBV7-2 and TRBJ2-7; possible D gene TRBD1, 5 bases. V lost 1 base and J lost 1, with 8 bases in between. The CDR3 covers 14 residues. Germline values: CDR1 SGHTA, CDR2 FQGNSA. For the CDR3, the DNA is TGTGCCAGCAGCTTAGACCAGGGTTCCTACGAGCAGTACTTC. It translates to CASSLDQGSYEQYF.

The V call is TRBV9, the J call TRBJ1-3; 8 nucleotides match TRBD1. CDR1 SGDLS and CDR2 YYNGEE come from the germline V gene. Unmatched junction bases numbered 2, after V lost 3 bases and J lost 3 bases. The CDR3 is 14 amino acids. CDR3 region: CASSAGQGGNTIYF. CDR3 in DNA: TGTGCCAGCAGCGCCGGACAGGGTGGAAACACCATATATTTT.